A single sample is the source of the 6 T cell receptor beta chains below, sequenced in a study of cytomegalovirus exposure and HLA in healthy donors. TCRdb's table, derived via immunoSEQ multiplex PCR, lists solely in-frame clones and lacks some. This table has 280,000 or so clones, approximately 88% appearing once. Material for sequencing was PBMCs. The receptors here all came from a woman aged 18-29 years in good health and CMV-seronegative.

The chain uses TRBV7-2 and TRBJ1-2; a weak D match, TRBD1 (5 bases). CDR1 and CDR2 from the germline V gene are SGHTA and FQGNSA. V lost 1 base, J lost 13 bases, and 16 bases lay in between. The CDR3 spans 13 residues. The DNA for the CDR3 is TGTGCCAGCAGCTTAGGGCCAGCCGGGGGAGCCACCTTC. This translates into CASSLGPAGGATF.

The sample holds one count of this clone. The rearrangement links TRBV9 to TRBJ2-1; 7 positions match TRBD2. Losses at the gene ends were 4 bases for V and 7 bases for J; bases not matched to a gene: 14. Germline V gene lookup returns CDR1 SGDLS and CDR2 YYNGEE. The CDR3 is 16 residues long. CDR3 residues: CASSPFGSSGTNEQFF. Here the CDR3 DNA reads TGTGCCAGCAGCCCCTTTGGGTCTAGCGGTACTAATGAGCAGTTCTTC.

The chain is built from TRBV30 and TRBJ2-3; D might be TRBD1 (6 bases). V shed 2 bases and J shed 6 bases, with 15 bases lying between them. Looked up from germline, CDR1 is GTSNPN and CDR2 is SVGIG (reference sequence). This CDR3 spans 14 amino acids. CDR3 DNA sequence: TGTGCCTGGAGTAAGGGGACACAGTGGGATACGCAGTATTTT. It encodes CAWSKGTQWDTQYF.

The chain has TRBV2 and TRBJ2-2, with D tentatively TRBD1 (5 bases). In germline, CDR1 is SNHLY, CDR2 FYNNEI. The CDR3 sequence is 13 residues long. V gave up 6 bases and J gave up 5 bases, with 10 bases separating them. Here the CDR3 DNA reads TGTGCCAGCAGCCCCCAGGGAACCGGGGAGCTGTTTTTT. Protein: CASSPQGTGELFF.

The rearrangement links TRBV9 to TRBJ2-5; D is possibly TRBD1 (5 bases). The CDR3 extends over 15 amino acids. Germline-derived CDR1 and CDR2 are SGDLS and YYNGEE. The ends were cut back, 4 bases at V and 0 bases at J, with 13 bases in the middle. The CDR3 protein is CASSQSPTDQETQYF. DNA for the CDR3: TGTGCCAGCAGCCAATCCCCGACAGACCAAGAGACCCAGTACTTC.

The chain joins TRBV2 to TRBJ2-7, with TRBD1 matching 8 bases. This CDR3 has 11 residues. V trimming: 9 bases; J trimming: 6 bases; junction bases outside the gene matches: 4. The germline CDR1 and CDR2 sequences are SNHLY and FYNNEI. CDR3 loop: CARGGTGEQYF. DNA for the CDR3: TGTGCCAGAGGGGGGACAGGCGAGCAGTACTTC.